A selection of T cell receptor beta chains follows, all from one sample in a study of blood T cell repertoires in COVID-19. The method was immunoSEQ multiplex PCR; TCRdb's version includes in-frame clones alone and lacks a portion of them. Among approximately 300,000 clones listed, roughly 89% were seen once. Specimen: peripheral blood. The receptor set was obtained from a man aged 25-45 years with acute or convalescent COVID-19. Both conserved end residues are trimmed from each CDR3.

TRBV18 | ASSRLGQSETQY
TRBV4-2 | ASSPHGTGVRETQY
TRBV14 | ASGGYNEQF
TRBV7-6 | ASSLGAGANYGYT
TRBV9 | ASSAGLPGGELF
TRBV6-6 | ASSSGGSGSDIQY
TRBV2 | ASYTTGTHGYT
TRBV4-1 | ASSQDQNRGNTEAF
TRBV5-1 | ASSAAGGPAQETQY
TRBV6-5 | ATRQGWGGNQPQH
TRBV6-1 | ASSERQSTSVDIQY
TRBV28 | ASSSGQGNYGYT
TRBV11-3 | ASSLKSWGELF
TRBV27 | ASSSADRDTEAF
TRBV12-3/TRBV12-4 | ASSLNRNSPLH
TRBV7-9 | ASSYTSGGRETQY
TRBV28 | ASSLQAPPNYGYT
TRBV13 | ASSPPSRAEQF
TRBV7-2 | ASSVTSHNEQF
TRBV6-5 | ASSYYDRGSNQPQH
TRBV5-6 | ASSLGVTLDYGYT
TRBV4-1 | ASSQRDGELF
TRBV18 | ASSLNTDEAF
TRBV5-1 | ASSLGPRGSTNEKLF
TRBV3-1/TRBV3-2 | ASSQPGWGTEAF
TRBV14 | ASSPMDRANEQF
TRBV27 | ASSHRSMSDEQF
TRBV24-1 | ATQLSSGNTIY
TRBV12-3/TRBV12-4 | ATTGGAGQPQH
TRBV7-3 | ASSPDRGTGANVLT
TRBV27 | ASSLSGASANYGYT
TRBV29-1 | SAHPGQGAGETQY
TRBV27 | ASSSRAPGELF
TRBV6-5 | ASSYSFSDRGYGYT
TRBV5-8 | ASSLADRGNQPQH
TRBV27 | ASSWGGTGELF
TRBV5-4 | ASSLQRGGRETQY
TRBV5-1 | ASSLFPPAGGVWSPGTDTQY
TRBV19 | ASSGRGREAF
TRBV7-9 | ASSLADRVVYGYT
TRBV6-5 | ASRTTRSYGYT
TRBV11-2 | ASSEGSGATYEQY
TRBV5-1 | ASSSTPRINGYT
TRBV12-3/TRBV12-4 | ASSPSESYGYT
TRBV19 | ASSTKGRGINSPLH
TRBV3-1/TRBV3-2 | ASGNRVDNSPLH
TRBV18 | ASSPGGEVGEQY
TRBV5-1 | ASSSQTSYNEQF